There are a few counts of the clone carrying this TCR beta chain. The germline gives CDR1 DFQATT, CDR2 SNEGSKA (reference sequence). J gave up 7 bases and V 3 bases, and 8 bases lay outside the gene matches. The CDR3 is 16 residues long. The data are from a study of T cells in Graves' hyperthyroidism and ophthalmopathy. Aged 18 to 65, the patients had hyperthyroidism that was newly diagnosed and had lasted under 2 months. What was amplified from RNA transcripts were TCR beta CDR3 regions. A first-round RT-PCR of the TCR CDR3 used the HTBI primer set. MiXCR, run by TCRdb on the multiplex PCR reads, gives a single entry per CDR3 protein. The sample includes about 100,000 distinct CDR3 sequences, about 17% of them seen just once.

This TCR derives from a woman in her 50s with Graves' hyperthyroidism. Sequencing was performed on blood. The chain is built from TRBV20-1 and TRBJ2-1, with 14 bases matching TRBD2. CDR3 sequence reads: CSASLPGTSGGNEQFF. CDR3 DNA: TGCAGTGCTAGTCTCCCAGGGACTAGCGGGGGAAATGAGCAGTTCTTC.